A single sample is the source of the 21 T cell receptor beta chains below, sequenced in a study of blood T cell repertoires in COVID-19. TCRdb keeps only in-frame clones here, not all; method: immunoSEQ multiplex PCR. The sample records 250,000 or so clones, around nine tenths being singletons. The sample was PBMCs or T cells enriched from blood (not recorded which). The receptor set was obtained from a woman between 18 and 29 years old who had recovered from COVID-19.

V usage is TRBV28 and J usage is TRBJ1-5; possibly TRBD1 for D (6 bases). The germline V and J ends were trimmed by 6 bases and 9 bases, with 15 bases remaining between them. Per the germline V gene, CDR1 is MDHEN and CDR2 is SYDVKM. The CDR3 length is 13 residues. The CDR3 protein is CASRNRALGPQHF. The CDR3 DNA is TGTGCCAGCAGGAACAGGGCCCTGGGGCCCCAGCATTTT.

The chain links TRBV10-3 to TRBJ1-1; a weak D match, TRBD1 (6 bases). CDR1 is ENHRY and CDR2 is SYGVKD in the germline V gene. The V and J ends lost 7 bases and 5 bases respectively, with 20 bases between them. The CDR3 consists of 15 residues. CDR3 region: CAITEGRAGATEAFF. CDR3 nucleotide sequence: TGTGCCATCACCGAAGGTCGGGCAGGGGCTACTGAAGCTTTCTTT.

This chain connects TRBV5-6 to TRBJ2-5, with D tentatively TRBD1 (6 bases). V shed 2 bases and J shed 4 bases, with 18 bases lying between them. This CDR3 is 16 amino acids long. Germline loops: CDR1 SGHDT, CDR2 YYEEEE. This CDR3 reads CASSFIGTRLIETQYF. CDR3 bases: TGTGCCAGCAGCTTTATCGGGACACGGTTAATAGAGACCCAGTACTTC.

This clone was observed a single time. The chain is built from TRBV27 and TRBJ2-2; D gene unclear. CDR3 length: 13 amino acids. Trimming removed 6 bases from V and 2 bases from J, with 7 bases in between. CDR1 MNHEY and CDR2 SMNVEV come from the germline V gene (reference sequence). CDR3 region: CASSHTNTGELFF. The CDR3 bases are TGTGCCAGCAGCCATACTAACACCGGGGAGCTGTTTTTT.

J is TRBJ1-3 and V is TRBV28; a weak D match, TRBD1 (6 bases). The CDR3 is 16 residues long. Trimming removed 2 bases from V and 0 bases from J, with 11 bases in between. CDR1 is MDHEN, CDR2 SYDVKM, per germline. CDR3 in DNA: TGTGCCAGCAGTTTAGAGGGGGTCATCTCTGGAAACACCATATATTTT. It is translated as CASSLEGVISGNTIYF.

This chain joins TRBV28 and TRBJ1-2; 7 bases are shared with TRBD1. After removal of 8 bases from V and 7 bases from J, the junction contained 13 bases not matched to a gene. The germline V gene encodes CDR1 MDHEN and CDR2 SYDVKM. This CDR3 is built from 14 residues. The CDR3 loop reads CASGLHTGVVGYTF. The DNA for the CDR3 is TGTGCCAGCGGGTTACATACAGGGGTAGTTGGCTACACCTTC.

The chain couples TRBV6-6 to TRBJ1-1, with D perhaps matching TRBD1 (5 bases). The V gene's germline CDR1 is MNHNY and CDR2 SVGAGI (reference sequence). The V end lost 7 bases, the J end lost 5 bases, and 14 bases lay between the germline ends. This CDR3 comprises 13 residues. For the CDR3, the DNA is TGTGCCAGCACCCGACAGCTTGCGACTGAAGCTTTCTTT. Translation: CASTRQLATEAFF.

The chain is built from TRBV7-8 and TRBJ1-1, with D unresolved. The CDR3 totals 14 residues. Germline-derived CDR1 and CDR2 are SGHVS and FQNEAQ. V lost 5 bases to trimming and J lost 3 bases, with 13 bases between them. CDR3 sequence reads: CASSPPIRYTEAFF. The CDR3 DNA reads TGTGCCAGCAGCCCACCAATCAGATACACTGAAGCTTTCTTT.

This clone occurred a few times. The V gene is TRBV3-1 (or the pseudogene TRBV3-2), the J gene TRBJ2-7; D gene uncertain. Trimming cost V 0 bases and J 7 bases, with 10 bases left between them. CDR3 size: 13 residues. CDR1 is LGHDT, CDR2 YNNKEL, per germline (reference sequence). The CDR3 loop is CASSQEAVGEQYF. CDR3 coding DNA: TGTGCCAGCAGCCAAGAGGCGGTCGGGGAGCAGTACTTC.

This clone has only one observation. The chain joins TRBV3-1 (or the pseudogene TRBV3-2) to TRBJ1-1; D ambiguous. V was pared by 0 bases and J by 0 bases, with 11 bases between. This CDR3 region has 16 residues. Germline V gene sequence: CDR1 LGHDT, CDR2 YNNKEL (reference sequence). The CDR3 loop is CASSQDQGELNTEAFF. The CDR3 DNA reads as TGTGCCAGCAGCCAAGATCAAGGAGAACTGAACACTGAAGCTTTCTTT.

The chain couples TRBV18 to TRBJ1-1; D ambiguous. The CDR3 sequence is 15 residues long. V lost 3 bases and J lost 8, with 19 bases in between. Germline lookup yields CDR1 KGHSH and CDR2 LQKENI. The CDR3 nucleotides read TGTGCCAGCTCACCGGATGTGGCGGGAGATGGAGAAGCTTTCTTT. Translating it yields CASSPDVAGDGEAFF.

The chain carries TRBV27 and TRBJ1-5; no clear D gene. Trimming took 5 bases from V and 11 from J, leaving 19 bases between them. CDR1 is MNHEY, CDR2 SMNVEV, per germline (reference sequence). The CDR3 sequence is 14 residues long. The DNA for the CDR3 is TGTGCCAGCAGTGCCGGACGGACTAGCAGGACCCAGCATTTT. Translation gives CASSAGRTSRTQHF.

The chain recombines TRBV7-3 with TRBJ2-3; TRBD2 matches at 8 bases. The CDR3 runs 16 residues. CDR1 SGHTA and CDR2 FQGTGA come from the germline V gene. J was trimmed by 0 bases and V by 5 bases; bases with no gene match: 7. The CDR3 loop reads CASSVSGMTSTDTQYF. In DNA, the CDR3 is TGTGCCAGCAGCGTTAGCGGGATGACTAGCACAGATACGCAGTATTTT.

A few counts support this clone. The chain is built from TRBV28 and TRBJ1-2, with 10 bases aligning to TRBD1. V lost 1 base to trimming and J lost 8 bases; unmatched junction nucleotides: 7. CDR1 and CDR2 (germline): MDHEN, SYDVKM. This CDR3 comprises 15 residues. The CDR3 coding sequence is TGTGCCAGCAGTTTATATGGGACAGGGGTCGGCGGCTACACCTTC. Translating gives CASSLYGTGVGGYTF.

V gene TRBV11-2 combines with J gene TRBJ2-5; D is perhaps TRBD1 (6 bases). This CDR3 comprises 16 residues. CDR1 is SGHAT and CDR2 is FQNNGV in the germline V gene. V dropped 2 bases and J dropped 5 bases, with 18 bases sitting between them. The CDR3 spells CASSLPVQGLGETQYF. In nucleotides, the CDR3 is TGTGCCAGCAGCTTACCCGTACAGGGCCTTGGGGAGACCCAGTACTTC.

CDR3 sequence: CASSIYRESDNEQFF. Here the CDR3 DNA reads TGTGCCAGCAGTATATACCGGGAGTCGGACAATGAGCAGTTCTTC. This chain joins TRBV28 and TRBJ2-1; TRBD2 might be the D (6 bases). This CDR3 is built from 15 residues. Deletions cut 5 bases from V and 5 bases from J, with 16 bases between. The germline V gene encodes CDR1 MDHEN and CDR2 SYDVKM.

The rearrangement uses TRBV5-1 and TRBJ2-6; possible D gene TRBD1, 6 bases. The CDR3 is made up of 18 amino acids. In germline, CDR1 is SGHRS, CDR2 YFSETQ. V was trimmed by 2 bases and J by 1 base, leaving 16 bases between them. The CDR3 DNA reads TGCGCCAGCAGCTTTAAAGGGACAATGGGATCTGGGGCCAACGTCCTGACTTTC. It is translated as CASSFKGTMGSGANVLTF.

The chain recombines TRBV29-1 with TRBJ2-5; D is uncertain. The CDR3 extends over 10 amino acids. With 3 bases removed from V and 5 bases from J, the gap between germline ends came to 4 bases. The germline V gene has CDR1 SQVTM and CDR2 ANQGSEA. Here the CDR3 reads CSVDYETQYF. DNA for the CDR3: TGCAGCGTTGACTACGAGACCCAGTACTTC.

The chain employs TRBV2 and TRBJ2-7; 9 bases match TRBD2. Germline CDR1 is SNHLY and CDR2 is FYNNEI. The CDR3 contains 15 residues. Germline trimming cut 6 bases from V and 7 bases from J; bases unmatched to any gene: 13. The CDR3 nucleotides are TGTGCCAGCAGCCGAAAGGGACTAGCAGACAGAGAGCAGTACTTC. Its protein is CASSRKGLADREQYF.

The chain joins TRBV5-4 to TRBJ1-1, with 7 bases aligning to TRBD1. The germline gives CDR1 SGHNT, CDR2 YYREEE (reference sequence). Trimming took 4 bases from V and 3 from J; bases not matched to a gene: 6. The CDR3 covers 14 residues. The CDR3 DNA is TGTGCCAGCAGCGCCACGGACAGGTACACTGAAGCTTTCTTT. Protein: CASSATDRYTEAFF.

This sequence joins TRBV7-3 and TRBJ2-1; 8 positions match TRBD2. This CDR3 has 15 amino acids. Per the germline V gene, CDR1 is SGHTA and CDR2 is FQGTGA. V shed 5 bases, J shed 6 bases, and the junction held 9 bases outside the gene matches. CDR3 sequence reads: CASSRGTSGSNEQFF. CDR3 DNA: TGTGCCAGCAGCCGGGGGACTAGTGGGTCCAATGAGCAGTTCTTC.